Following are 26 T cell receptor beta chains from one sample sequenced in a study of blood T cell repertoires in COVID-19. Here immunoSEQ multiplex PCR was the method, and the copy in TCRdb shows in-frame clones only, minus some. The sample has about 230,000 clones, 87% seen once. What was sequenced was PBMCs or T cells enriched from blood (not recorded which). These receptors all come from a man aged 25-40 years who had recovered from COVID-19.

The rearrangement uses TRBV10-3 and TRBJ1-4; D may be TRBD1 (5 bases). The CDR3 sequence is 13 residues long. V dropped 0 bases and J dropped 13 bases, with 12 bases sitting between them. Germline CDR1 is ENHRY and CDR2 is SYGVKD. CDR3 sequence reads: CAISESPGEILFF. The CDR3 coding sequence is TGTGCCATCAGTGAGTCCCCGGGGGAGATACTGTTTTTT.

DNA of the CDR3: TGTGCAAGTCCCGACATCGACCCAGGGGGAGAAACGATAAACACTGAAGCTTTCTTT. Amino acids: CASPDIDPGGETINTEAFF. This rearrangement joins TRBV12-2 to TRBJ1-1; the D call of TRBD1 is as the table states it, not checked on the DNA. TRBV12-2 is noted as a pseudogene. The CDR3 length is 19 residues.

This chain connects TRBV7-9 to TRBJ2-2, with D maybe TRBD2 (6 bases). The germline V and J ends were trimmed by 4 bases and 6 bases, with 24 bases remaining between them. Germline V gene data show CDR1 as SEHNR and CDR2 as FQNEAQ (reference sequence). The CDR3 has 18 residues. CDR3 sequence reads: CASSSQGSRGRFPGELFF. The CDR3 DNA follows: TGTGCCAGCAGCTCCCAGGGTTCGCGGGGAAGATTCCCCGGGGAGCTGTTTTTT.

V usage is TRBV10-2 and J usage is TRBJ2-1; D is possibly TRBD2 (5 bases). The CDR3 loop spans 14 amino acids. Per the germline V gene, CDR1 is WSHSY and CDR2 is SAAADI. The V and J ends lost 8 bases and 2 bases respectively, with 13 bases between them. The CDR3 sequence is CASCPATTYNEQFF. In DNA form, the CDR3 reads TGCGCCAGCTGCCCCGCGACTACCTACAATGAGCAGTTCTTC.

The chain employs TRBV4-1 and TRBJ2-2, with TRBD1 as a possible D gene (5 bases). The germline V gene has CDR1 MGHRA and CDR2 YSYEKL. The CDR3 extends over 15 amino acids. V was shortened by 6 bases and J by 6 bases, with 17 bases between the two germline ends. CDR3 coding DNA: TGCGCCAGCAGGACCGGGCCAGGGCTGGCCGGGGAGCTGTTTTTT. Amino acid sequence: CASRTGPGLAGELFF.

V and J are TRBV28 and TRBJ1-1; 7 nucleotides agree with TRBD1. This CDR3 region has 13 residues. The V and J ends lost 5 bases and 5 bases, in that order; junction bases with no gene match: 5. In germline, CDR1 is MDHEN, CDR2 SYDVKM. Written as DNA, the CDR3 is TGTGCCAGCAGTCTGGACAGGCTGACTGAAGCTTTCTTT. Encoded protein: CASSLDRLTEAFF.

The rearrangement uses TRBV2 and TRBJ2-7; no clear D. CDR1 is SNHLY and CDR2 is FYNNEI in the germline V gene. V was cut by 6 bases and J by 0 bases, with 6 bases left in between. CDR3 length equals 12 residues. CDR3 sequence reads: CASRINSYEQYF. CDR3 DNA: TGTGCCAGCAGAATCAACTCCTACGAGCAGTACTTC.

The sample holds a few counts of this clone. In the same sample, other DNA sequences code for this CDR3. V usage is TRBV5-1 and J usage is TRBJ1-1; a possible D gene is TRBD1 (5 bases). The CDR3 contains 14 residues. Germline CDR1 SGHRS, CDR2 YFSETQ. Trimming stripped 0 bases from V and 3 bases from J, with 9 bases between. The CDR3 protein is CASSLAGGYTEAFF. DNA of the CDR3: TGCGCCAGCAGCTTGGCCGGGGGTTACACTGAAGCTTTCTTT.

This clone was detected a few times. The J gene is TRBJ2-1, the V gene TRBV6-1, with 12 bases aligning to TRBD2. J lost 8 bases, V lost 5 bases, and 10 bases had no gene match. The CDR3 contains 16 residues. Per germline, CDR1 MNHNS and CDR2 SASEGT. CDR3 nucleotide sequence: TGTGCCAGCAGTCAAGGTGGACTAGCGGGATTGGATGAGCAGTTCTTC. Protein sequence: CASSQGGLAGLDEQFF.

This clone occurred a few times. The chain recombines TRBV5-6 with TRBJ2-3; 9 nucleotides agree with TRBD2. The CDR3 is 17 amino acids. V shed 0 bases, J shed 5 bases, and the junction held 10 bases outside the gene matches. CDR1 and CDR2 from the germline V gene are SGHDT and YYEEEE. In nucleotides, the CDR3 is TGTGCCAGCAGCTTGGCCCTGGGCGGGGGGGCTAGAGATACGCAGTATTTT. This encodes CASSLALGGGARDTQYF.

The J gene is TRBJ2-5, the V gene TRBV6-4; the match to TRBD2 covers 12 bases. CDR3 length: 21 amino acids. Germline CDR1 reads MRHNA; CDR2 reads SNTAGT. The trim removed 0 bases at V and 5 bases at J, leaving 19 bases unmatched. The chain's CDR3 is CASSDSPGWASGGAFGETQYF. The CDR3 DNA reads TGTGCCAGCAGTGACTCCCCGGGATGGGCTAGCGGGGGGGCTTTTGGTGAGACCCAGTACTTC.

The J gene is TRBJ2-1, the V gene TRBV12-5, with 9 nucleotides matching TRBD1. Germline-derived CDR1 and CDR2 are LGHNT and FRNRAP. The CDR3 totals 13 residues. Germline trimming cut 9 bases from V and 5 bases from J; bases unmatched to any gene: 5. The CDR3 region is CASADRGDNEQFF. The CDR3 coding sequence is TGTGCTAGCGCGGACAGGGGAGACAATGAGCAGTTCTTC.

The V and J genes are TRBV18 and TRBJ2-5, with D possibly being TRBD1 (6 bases). The CDR3 extends over 14 amino acids. V lost 3 bases and J 5 bases, leaving 13 bases between the germline ends. CDR1 is KGHSH and CDR2 is LQKENI in the germline V gene. The CDR3 region is CASSPRGTMETQYF. The CDR3 region has the DNA TGTGCCAGCTCACCGAGGGGGACAATGGAGACCCAGTACTTC.

The chain carries TRBV3-1 (or the pseudogene TRBV3-2) and TRBJ1-1; D perhaps matches TRBD1 (5 bases). Trimming removed 4 bases at V and 5 bases at J, with 14 bases between. The CDR3 covers 14 residues. Per germline, CDR1 LGHDT and CDR2 YNNKEL (reference sequence). CDR3 in DNA: TGTGCCAGCAGCCTACCGGGGGGGGGAACTGAAGCTTTCTTT. Its protein product is CASSLPGGGTEAFF.

The chain links TRBV4-1 to TRBJ1-1; D may be TRBD1 (5 bases). V was trimmed by 4 bases and J by 2 bases, leaving 14 bases between them. The CDR3 contains 15 residues. Germline lookup yields CDR1 MGHRA and CDR2 YSYEKL. As DNA, the CDR3 is TGCGCCAGCAGCCTTGCACAGGTGACAAACACTGAAGCTTTCTTT. Its translation: CASSLAQVTNTEAFF.

V is TRBV12-3 or TRBV12-4 and J is TRBJ1-3, with unresolved D. CDR3 size: 12 residues. Trimming shortened V by 5 bases and J by 4 bases, and 6 bases separated the two germline ends. CDR3 sequence reads: CASSQQGNTIYF. CDR3 nucleotides: TGTGCCAGCAGTCAACAGGGAAACACCATATATTTT.

The V and J genes are TRBV19 and TRBJ1-2; TRBD1 is a possible D gene (5 bases). The CDR3 is 14 residues long. CDR1 and CDR2 from the germline V gene are LNHDA and SQIVND (reference sequence). Trimming took off 4 bases at V and 4 bases at J, with 13 bases between the two ends. This CDR3 reads CASSTQAGGYGYTF. Written as DNA, the CDR3 is TGTGCCAGTAGTACCCAGGCGGGGGGCTATGGCTACACCTTC.

This chain joins TRBV24-1 and TRBJ2-5, with 15 bases identical to TRBD2. The J segment lost 1 base and the V segment lost 4 bases, leaving 6 bases of the junction unmatched. CDR3 length equals 18 residues. CDR1 and CDR2 from the germline V gene are KGHDR and SFDVKD. CDR3 DNA sequence: TGTGCCACCAGTGACCCCGGACTAGCGGGAGGGCTCCAAGAGACCCAGTACTTC. Encoded protein: CATSDPGLAGGLQETQYF.

V usage is TRBV6-5 and J usage is TRBJ1-2; TRBD1 aligns across 9 bases. CDR3 length: 12 residues. V trimming: 5 bases; J trimming: 7 bases; junction bases outside the gene matches: 2. Per germline, CDR1 MNHEY and CDR2 SVGAGI. CDR3 loop: CASSTGGPGYTF. The CDR3 DNA sequence: TGTGCCAGCAGTACAGGGGGCCCTGGCTACACCTTC.

The V gene is TRBV3-1 (or the pseudogene TRBV3-2), the J gene TRBJ2-7; perhaps TRBD1 as D (6 bases). This CDR3 contains 15 residues. The V gene lost 1 base and the J gene lost 5 bases, with 15 bases spanning the gap. Germline V gene sequence: CDR1 LGHDT, CDR2 YNNKEL (reference sequence). DNA of the CDR3: TGTGCCAGCAGCCAAGGTTACGCAGGGGCGAACGAGCAGTACTTC. It is translated as CASSQGYAGANEQYF.

The V call is TRBV6-1, the J call TRBJ2-1; possibly TRBD2 for D (6 bases). CDR3 size: 17 residues. Deletions cut 3 bases from V and 0 bases from J, with 15 bases between. Germline V lookup: CDR1 MNHNS, CDR2 SASEGT. Here the CDR3 DNA reads TGTGCCAGCAGTGATGGGCGCGGGGTTAGCTCCTACAATGAGCAGTTCTTC. Protein: CASSDGRGVSSYNEQFF.

The gene calls are TRBV21-1 and TRBJ2-7; the table names TRBD2, a call not compared with the DNA. TRBV21-1 is classified as a pseudogene. The CDR3 is 14 residues long. The CDR3 sequence: CASRPSGSSGEQYF. The CDR3 DNA is TGTGCCAGCAGGCCTAGCGGGAGTTCGGGGGAGCAGTACTTC.

CDR3 sequence: CASSQSSGGWSEQFF. The CDR3 region has the DNA TGCGCCAGCAGCCAATCTAGCGGGGGTTGGAGTGAGCAGTTCTTC. J is TRBJ2-1 and V is TRBV4-1; 10 nucleotides match TRBD2. The CDR3 sequence is 15 residues long. CDR1 and CDR2 from the germline V gene are MGHRA and YSYEKL. J lost 9 bases, V lost 2 bases, and 7 bases had no gene match.

The rearrangement joins TRBV6-4 to TRBJ1-2; a possible D gene is TRBD1 (6 bases). Germline V lookup: CDR1 MRHNA, CDR2 SNTAGT. This CDR3 spans 16 amino acids. V was shortened by 8 bases and J by 3 bases, with 22 bases between the two germline ends. CDR3 sequence: CASRRGKVSIYYGYTF. As DNA, the CDR3 is TGTGCCAGCCGTAGGGGGAAAGTTTCTATCTACTATGGCTACACCTTC.

This chain uses TRBV5-8 with TRBJ1-5; D gene ambiguous. With 3 bases removed from V and 0 bases from J, the gap between germline ends came to 13 bases. This CDR3 comprises 16 residues. Germline lookup yields CDR1 SGHTS and CDR2 YDEGEE. The CDR3, as DNA: TGTGCCAGCAGCTCCACCGGGTACTTTAGCAATCAGCCCCAGCATTTT. Translating it yields CASSSTGYFSNQPQHF.

CDR3 protein: CASSSGHTYNSPLHF. Written as DNA, the CDR3 is TGTGCCAGCAGCTCCGGACACACGTATAATTCACCCCTCCACTTT. This sequence joins TRBV14 and TRBJ1-6; possibly TRBD1 for D (5 bases). CDR1 is SGHDN, CDR2 FVKESK, per germline. V dropped 5 bases and J dropped 4 bases, with 12 bases sitting between them. The CDR3 extends over 15 amino acids.